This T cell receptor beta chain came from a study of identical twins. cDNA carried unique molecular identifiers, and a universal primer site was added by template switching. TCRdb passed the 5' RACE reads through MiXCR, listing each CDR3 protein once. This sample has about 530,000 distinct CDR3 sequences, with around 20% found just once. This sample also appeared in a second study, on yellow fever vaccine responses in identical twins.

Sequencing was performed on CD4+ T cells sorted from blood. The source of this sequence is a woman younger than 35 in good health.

The CDR3 DNA is TGTGCCAGCAGTCTAACTTCCCCCCGGGACAGGCCCCGTGGGCAGTACTTC. Translated, it gives CASSLTSPRDRPRGQYF. The chain carries TRBV27 and TRBJ2-7, with 8 bases that match TRBD1. V was clipped by 5 bases and J by 9 bases; unmatched bases: 21. Per the germline V gene, CDR1 is MNHEY and CDR2 is SMNVEV (reference sequence). The CDR3 covers 17 residues.